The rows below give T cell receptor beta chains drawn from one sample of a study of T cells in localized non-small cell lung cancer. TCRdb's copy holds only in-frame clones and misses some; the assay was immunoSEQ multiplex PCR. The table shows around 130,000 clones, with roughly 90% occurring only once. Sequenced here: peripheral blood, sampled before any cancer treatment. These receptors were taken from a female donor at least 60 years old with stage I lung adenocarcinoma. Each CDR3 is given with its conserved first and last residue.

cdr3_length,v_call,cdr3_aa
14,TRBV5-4,CASSSRDKNTEAFF
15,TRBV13,CASRSSGFSSYEQYF
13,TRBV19,CASSIGTGPEAFF
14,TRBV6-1,CASKMSGEGREQYF
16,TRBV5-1,CASSLEDRIFSYEQYF
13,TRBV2,CASSASGQETQYF
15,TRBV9,CASSVDERPYNEQFF
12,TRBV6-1,CASSRQGYEQYF
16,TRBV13,CASSLRRQGYTDTQYF
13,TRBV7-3,CASSLNLANTQYF
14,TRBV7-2,CASSLAGSSYEQYF
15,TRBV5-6,CASSLARVAKNIQYF
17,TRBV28,CASSSIAGAGSWETQYF
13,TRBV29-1,CSAMAGVGDTQYF
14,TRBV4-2,CASSDASGVDEQFF
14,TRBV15,CATSRGRDPVEQYF
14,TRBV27,CASSLVQGRDEQYF
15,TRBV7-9,CASSPRGQGINEQFF
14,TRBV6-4,CASSSTIPSGELFF
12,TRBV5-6,CASSSQGVELFF
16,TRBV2,CASSHPTSGFGNEQFF
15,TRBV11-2,CASSLDLRGPRELFF
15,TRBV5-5,CASSQGQGAWQPQHF
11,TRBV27,CASSFRETQYF
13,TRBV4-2,CASSQAPRDEQYF
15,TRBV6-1,CASSNPGPSGNTIYF
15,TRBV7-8,CASSLMVAGEGEQYF
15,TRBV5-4,CASSAPNTNTGELFF
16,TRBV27,CASSLQTSGRGNEQFF